Listed below are T cell receptor beta chains from one sample, sequenced in a study of STAT5B mutations in CD4+ large granular lymphocyte leukemia. Method: immunoSEQ multiplex PCR; TCRdb's copy keeps in-frame clones and lacks some. The sample has fewer than 35,000 clones; 72% are singletons. The sample was CD4+ T cells from blood buffy coats. These receptors were taken from a human donor in good health. Both conserved end residues are part of each CDR3. A D gene is named only where the DNA matches it firmly. Clone size is given for some rows only: seen once, a few or many times, or a class if the clone is expanded.

TRBV4-3	.	TRBJ2-6	.	CASSPSPSGANVLTF	TGCGCCAGCAGCCCCAGTCCCTCTGGGGCCAACGTCCTGACTTTC
TRBV7-9	.	TRBJ2-3	TRBD2	CASSSGGGTDTQYF	TGTGCCAGCAGCTCCGGGGGGGGCACAGATACGCAGTATTTT
TRBV5-1	once	TRBJ2-2	.	CASSLGANTGELFF	TGCGCCAGCAGCTTAGGGGCGAACACCGGGGAGCTGTTTTTT
TRBV7-9	.	TRBJ1-2	TRBD1	CASSPGTGGLGYTF	TGTGCCAGCAGCCCCGGGACAGGGGGCTTGGGCTACACCTTC
TRBV5-6	.	TRBJ2-1	TRBD2	CASSRSGASYNEQFF	TGTGCCAGCAGCCGCAGCGGGGCCAGCTACAATGAGCAGTTCTTC
TRBV5-6	.	TRBJ1-6	TRBD1	CASSSSGTGVLSPLHF	TGTGCCAGCAGCTCTTCCGGGACAGGGGTTCTTTCACCCCTCCACTTT
TRBV7-2	.	TRBJ2-7	TRBD2	CASSLVGTSGGIDEQYF	TGTGCCAGCAGCTTAGTGGGGACTAGCGGGGGAATAGACGAGCAGTACTTC
TRBV7-3	.	TRBJ1-1	.	CASSSLGNTEAFF	TGTGCCAGCAGCTCCCTGGGGAACACTGAAGCTTTCTTT
TRBV2	few	TRBJ1-5	.	CASSSRAANQPQHF	TGTGCCAGCAGTAGCAGGGCGGCCAATCAGCCCCAGCATTTT
TRBV18	.	TRBJ1-1	.	CASSTGVNTEAFF	TGTGCCAGCTCAACCGGGGTGAACACTGAAGCTTTCTTT
TRBV7-2	.	TRBJ1-1	TRBD1	CASSFPGGNTEAFF	TGTGCCAGCAGCTTCCCAGGGGGGAACACTGAAGCTTTCTTT
TRBV5-1	once	TRBJ2-7	TRBD1	CASSPEPGQGAGEQYF	TGCGCCAGCAGCCCAGAACCGGGACAGGGGGCTGGCGAGCAGTACTTC
TRBV5-1	.	TRBJ2-3	TRBD2	CASSLGLAGGTMYF	TGCGCCAGCAGCTTGGGACTAGCGGGGGGTACCATGTATTTT
TRBV6-6	.	TRBJ1-5	.	CASSYGQGQPQHF	TGTGCCAGCAGTTACGGGCAGGGGCAGCCCCAGCATTTT
TRBV5-6	few	TRBJ2-7	TRBD2	CASSLDGGGTYEQYF	TGTGCCAGCAGCTTGGATGGCGGGGGGACCTACGAGCAGTACTTC
TRBV7-9	.	TRBJ2-2	.	CASSKTANTGELFF	TGTGCCAGCAGCAAGACTGCGAACACCGGGGAGCTGTTTTTT
TRBV9	few	TRBJ2-1	.	CASSVGMGYNEQFF	TGTGCCAGCAGCGTAGGGATGGGGTACAATGAGCAGTTCTTC
TRBV2	.	TRBJ2-7	.	CASSEGPFGSYEQYF	TGTGCCAGCAGTGAGGGGCCTTTCGGCTCCTACGAGCAGTACTTC
TRBV7-2	.	TRBJ1-5	.	CASSLQVSNQPQHF	TGTGCCAGCAGCTTACAGGTTAGCAATCAGCCCCAGCATTTT
TRBV4-3	.	TRBJ1-2	.	CASSQDQTGTGKGYTF	TGCGCCAGCAGCCAAGATCAGACCGGGACTGGCAAGGGCTACACCTTC
TRBV5-4	.	TRBJ2-6	.	CASSLFGANVLTF	TGTGCCAGCAGCTTGTTCGGGGCCAACGTCCTGACTTTC
TRBV5-1	.	TRBJ2-7	.	CASSSRGKGIGEFDEQYF	TGCGCCAGCAGTTCCCGTGGAAAGGGAATTGGTGAGTTCGACGAGCAGTACTTC
TRBV11-2	.	TRBJ2-7	TRBD1	CASSLGRDRRISYEQYF	TGTGCCAGCAGCTTAGGCCGGGACAGGCGTATCTCCTACGAGCAGTACTTC
TRBV29-1	.	TRBJ2-5	TRBD2	CSVGTGGAGETQYF	TGCAGCGTGGGGACCGGGGGGGCCGGTGAGACCCAGTACTTC
TRBV2	few	TRBJ1-4	TRBD1	CASTPGTGGGNEKLFF	TGTGCCAGCACTCCCGGGACAGGGGGAGGGAATGAAAAACTGTTTTTT
TRBV7-9	.	TRBJ1-2	TRBD1	CASSATGTGSGYTF	TGTGCCAGCAGCGCTACCGGGACAGGGAGTGGCTACACCTTC
TRBV18	.	TRBJ1-5	.	CASSPTDSNQPQHF	TGTGCCAGCTCACCAACGGACAGCAATCAGCCCCAGCATTTT
TRBV10-3	.	TRBJ2-1	TRBD2	CAIRRLAGGVNEQFF	TGTGCCATCAGAAGACTAGCGGGGGGTGTCAATGAGCAGTTCTTC
TRBV4-1	few	TRBJ1-4	.	CASSRLPRQAKNEKLFF	TGCGCCAGCAGCCGACTCCCCCGACAGGCCAAAAATGAAAAACTGTTTTTT
TRBV5-4	.	TRBJ2-3	.	CASSSPNGGTDTQYF	TGTGCCAGCAGCTCACCAAACGGGGGCACAGATACGCAGTATTTT
TRBV4-2	.	TRBJ2-4	.	CASSQRETKNIQYF	TGTGCCAGCAGCCAAAGGGAGACCAAAAACATTCAGTACTTC
TRBV5-1	.	TRBJ1-5	.	CASSLAPGENQPQHF	TGCGCCAGCAGCTTGGCGCCAGGGGAAAATCAGCCCCAGCATTTT
TRBV7-2	.	TRBJ1-1	.	CASSFGGRANTEAFF	TGTGCCAGCAGCTTCGGGGGCAGGGCGAACACTGAAGCTTTCTTT
TRBV7-9	.	TRBJ2-7	.	CASSPSTGFYEQYF	TGTGCCAGCAGCCCATCAACAGGGTTCTACGAGCAGTACTTC
TRBV7-2	.	TRBJ1-1	TRBD1	CASTPHRGNTEAFF	TGTGCCAGCACGCCACACAGGGGTAACACTGAAGCTTTCTTT
TRBV10-3	.	TRBJ2-6	.	CAISEFWGVSSGANVLTF	TGTGCCATCAGTGAGTTTTGGGGGGTGAGCTCTGGGGCCAACGTCCTGACTTTC
TRBV4-3	.	TRBJ1-2	TRBD1	CASSPSDRNYGYTF	TGCGCCAGCAGCCCATCGGACAGGAACTATGGCTACACCTTC
TRBV7-2	.	TRBJ2-5	.	CASSLRGGGVQETQYF	TGTGCCAGCAGCTTAAGGGGCGGGGGCGTCCAAGAGACCCAGTACTTC
TRBV5-1	few	TRBJ1-1	.	CASSLEAGRSTEAFF	TGCGCCAGCAGCTTGGAAGCTGGGAGGTCTACTGAAGCTTTCTTT
TRBV4-1	.	TRBJ1-1	.	CASSRPPRGVGTEAFF	TGCGCCAGCAGCCGCCCGCCACGCGGGGTGGGGACTGAAGCTTTCTTT
TRBV2	.	TRBJ1-6	.	CASSRGLTGANSPLHF	TGTGCCAGCAGCCGCGGCCTTACGGGTGCAAATTCACCCCTCCACTTT
TRBV6-1	.	TRBJ2-2	TRBD2	CASSLTSGNTGELFF	TGTGCCAGCAGTCTTACTAGCGGAAACACCGGGGAGCTGTTTTTT
TRBV25-1	.	TRBJ2-1	.	CASSDDGSSYNEQFF	TGTGCCAGCAGTGACGACGGTAGCTCCTACAATGAGCAGTTCTTC
TRBV2	.	TRBJ1-1	.	CASSRSSGFTEAFF	TGTGCCAGCAGTAGGTCGTCAGGGTTCACTGAAGCTTTCTTT
TRBV7-9	.	TRBJ2-5	.	CASSRVGAETQYF	TGTGCCAGCAGCAGAGTGGGTGCGGAGACCCAGTACTTC
TRBV5-1	.	TRBJ2-2	TRBD2	CASSFSGGADTGELFF	TGCGCCAGCAGCTTTAGCGGGGGGGCGGACACCGGGGAGCTGTTTTTT
TRBV7-2	.	TRBJ1-2	.	CASSLALGQGSTF	TGTGCCAGCAGCTTAGCGCTGGGGCAGGGTAGCACCTTC
TRBV6-6	.	TRBJ2-7	.	CASSGGPGYEQYF	TGTGCCAGCAGTGGGGGGCCGGGTTACGAGCAGTACTTC